The clone carrying this TCR beta chain was detected a few times. Random hexamers were used to reverse transcribe roughly 0.45 to 1 ug of RNA. A single record per CDR3 protein comes from TCRdb applying MiXCR to the immunoSEQ multiplex PCR reads. The sample consists of 200,000 or so distinct CDR3 sequences, roughly 95% of them appearing once. The entry originates in a study of CD8 T cells in Susac syndrome. The V gene lost 0 bases and the J gene lost 2 bases, with 8 bases spanning the gap. Germline CDR1 and CDR2: GTSNPN and SVGIG (reference sequence). This CDR3 spans 14 amino acids. The multiple sclerosis control group was made up of treatment-naive patients with stable or active relapsing-remitting disease.

This chain joins TRBV30 and TRBJ1-5; D not certain. This receptor was obtained from a human donor with multiple sclerosis. The sequenced sample was CD4+ T cells from PBMCs. The CDR3 loop is CAWSVSLGNQPQHF. The CDR3 DNA reads as TGTGCCTGGAGTGTATCTTTGGGCAATCAGCCCCAGCATTTT.